This T cell receptor beta chain comes out of a study of blood T cell repertoires in COVID-19 (dated by TCRdb to about 2020). Background for the entire study: Collaborator samples came from the United States, Italy and Spain and covered acute and convalescent phases of COVID-19. The repertoires were released in a freely available public database meant as a resource for research on the immune response to SARS-CoV-2. Deeply sampled blood TCRbeta repertoires from subjects exposed to, actively infected with, or recovered from COVID-19 were included in the dataset. Samples were obtained from the ongoing ImmuneRACE study (first 160 participants) and from 1,000 to 1,500 subjects provided by 6 global collaborators. Where available, HLA class I and class II types were obtained from metadata supplied by the sample provider rather than from assay-based typing. The sample metadata nearly always contained a de-identified subject ID, COVID-19 status, age in years and sex. The material from the prospective study consisted of cDNA or gDNA derived from T cells, B-cell-depleted T cells, or PBMCs.

Germline trimming amounts to 4 bases on V and 8 bases on J, with 10 as the count of junction bases outside the gene matches. Via the germline V gene, CDR1 is SGHRS and CDR2 YFSETQ. From the cysteine up to the phenylalanine, the CDR3 has a length of 15 residues. Left in the record is the CDR3 DNA by itself, 45 bases read in frame from the first base. The paper's findings and limits, for the study overall: The amount of clinical and demographic metadata varied by source and participant and was provided uncurated.

For this clone: What this receptor recognizes is not known. Base qualities were left out, and no much larger clone turns up one base away.

TCRbeta CDR3 regions were amplified from genomic DNA by means of the immunoSEQ Assay, a bias-controlled multiplex PCR. Turning to the authors' computational methods: The number of nucleated cells in each sample was estimated from the amplification of reference gene primers within the assay. Sequence reads were collapsed and filtered to measure the absolute abundance of every unique TCRbeta CDR3 rearrangement. For each sample, productive Simpson clonality was calculated as the square root of Simpson's diversity index across productive rearrangements. Not all clones reach the TCRdb copy of this immuneACCESS table, which keeps in-frame sequences only. Checked studies attribute under half of the gap to unresolved V genes and leave the rest unexplained. The V and J calls and clone size were taken over from that table, and D and trimming were inferred from the DNA. In all, the sample holds over 30,000 clones, and 90% of those were seen once. Clones ranked in the top ten supply roughly 19% of the sample.

The collaborating institutions used their own protocols to collect whole blood in K2EDTA tubes. For TCRbeta analysis, collaborators shipped samples in one of three forms: frozen whole blood, isolated PBMCs, or DNA extracted from either of those sample types. This TCR was sampled from a man aged 80 or over with acute or convalescent COVID-19. Input material: peripheral blood. The rearranged chain carries TRBV5-1 and TRBJ2-1; 9 of the junction bases match TRBD2. CDR3 region: CASSPMGGGADEQFF. The sequence in DNA is TGCGCCAGCAGCCCCATGGGCGGGGGGGCCGATGAGCAGTTCTTC.